Each of the 30 T cell receptor beta chains below was sequenced from the same sample in a study of shared clonotypes between healthy human individuals. Using immunoSEQ multiplex PCR, the repertoire was profiled, and TCRdb retains in-frame clones only, with some absent. The table lists about 2,500,000 clones, roughly 92% of them singletons. The sample was naive CD4+ T cells sorted from blood. Subset of the sample: CD45RA+ positively selected. The receptors were sampled from a man between 18 and 29 years old in good health.

Points on this clone: The sample contains more than one DNA sequence encoding this CDR3. V is TRBV2 and J is TRBJ2-6; unclear D gene. This CDR3 region has 13 residues. Germline values: CDR1 SNHLY, CDR2 FYNNEI. V was trimmed by 8 bases and J by 0 bases, leaving 5 bases between them. DNA of the CDR3: TGTGCCAGCGCCAGCTCTGGGGCCAACGTCCTGACTTTC. Protein: CASASSGANVLTF. Using reference TRBV2 and TRBJ2-6 for the parts outside the CDR3, the full variable domain is EPEVTQTPSHQVTQMGQEVILRCVPISNHLYFYWYRQILGQKVEFLVSFYNNEISEKSEIFDDQFSVERPDGSNFTLKIRSTKLEDSAMYFCASASSGANVLTFGAGSRLTVL.

This clone has only a few counts. The CDR3 loop is CAWSPLAREGEKLFF. As DNA, the CDR3 is TGTGCCTGGAGTCCCCTGGCCAGGGAGGGTGAAAAACTGTTTTTT. The chain uses TRBV30 and TRBJ1-4; D is possibly TRBD1 (5 bases). There are 15 residues in the CDR3. V was trimmed by 2 bases and J by 7 bases, leaving 17 bases between them. Germline V gene data show CDR1 as GTSNPN and CDR2 as SVGIG (reference sequence).

The sample holds one count of this clone. The sample contains more than one DNA sequence encoding this CDR3. The chain is built from TRBV30 and TRBJ2-7; D perhaps matches TRBD2 (6 bases). CDR1 and CDR2 (germline): GTSNPN, SVGIG (reference sequence). There are 12 residues in the CDR3. V lost 4 bases and J 1 base, leaving 8 bases between the germline ends. The CDR3 DNA reads TGTGCCTGGAAGGGACTTTCCTACGAGCAGTACTTC. It encodes CAWKGLSYEQYF.

This sequence joins TRBV7-2 and TRBJ1-2; D unclear. This CDR3 has 15 residues. V was cut by 6 bases and J by 0 bases, with 14 bases left in between. Germline values: CDR1 SGHTA, CDR2 FQGNSA. The CDR3 region is CASRSNAVSNYGYTF. CDR3 DNA sequence: TGTGCCAGCAGATCAAATGCAGTGTCTAACTATGGCTACACCTTC.

This chain links TRBV19 with TRBJ1-4; 8 nucleotides match TRBD1. CDR1 is LNHDA, CDR2 SQIVND, per germline (reference sequence). The V segment lost 5 bases and the J segment 3 bases; nucleotides outside the gene matches: 5. CDR3 length equals 15 residues. DNA of the CDR3: TGTGCCAGTAGTCGGCAGGGGGCAGCTAATGAAAAACTGTTTTTT. The encoded protein is CASSRQGAANEKLFF.

The gene calls are TRBV29-1 and TRBJ2-1, with D possibly being TRBD1 or TRBD2 (6 bases each). V lost 7 bases, J lost 0 bases, and 22 bases lay in between. This CDR3 spans 17 amino acids. Germline loops: CDR1 SQVTM, CDR2 ANQGSEA. CDR3 sequence (DNA): TGCAGCGCCGAGCATATTGGAGGGGGATTCTCCTACAATGAGCAGTTCTTC. Translation gives CSAEHIGGGFSYNEQFF.

The J gene is TRBJ2-3, the V gene TRBV30; 7 nucleotides align to TRBD2. CDR3 length: 14 residues. Germline loops: CDR1 GTSNPN, CDR2 SVGIG (reference sequence). With V trimmed by 6 bases and J by 2 bases, 8 bases remained unmatched. The CDR3 coding sequence is TGTGCCTGCGGACTAGGAGGGATCACAGATACGCAGTATTTT. Translated, it gives CACGLGGITDTQYF. Full variable domain (remainder filled in from reference TRBV30 and TRBJ2-3): SQTIHQWPATLVQPVGSPLSLECTVEGTSNPNLYWYRQAAGRGLQLLFYSVGIGQISSEVPQNLSASRPQDRQFILSSKKLLLSDSGFYLCACGLGGITDTQYFGPGTRLTVL.

This chain uses TRBV4-3 with TRBJ2-1, with unresolved D. The CDR3 has 13 residues. Germline CDR1 and CDR2: LGHNA and YSLEER. V lost 3 bases and J lost 2, with 5 bases in between. For the CDR3, the DNA is TGCGCCAGCAGCCAGATACCCTACAATGAGCAGTTCTTC. This translates into CASSQIPYNEQFF.

The rearrangement joins TRBV6-1 to TRBJ2-7, with TRBD1 matching over 11 bases. Per germline, CDR1 MNHNS and CDR2 SASEGT. The CDR3 is made up of 16 amino acids. With 4 bases clipped from V and 2 bases from J, the junction kept 7 bases outside the gene matches. The CDR3 loop is CASSVWGTGGTYEQYF. The CDR3 nucleotides read TGTGCCAGCAGTGTTTGGGGGACAGGGGGAACCTACGAGCAGTACTTC.

The CDR3 loop is CASSKQGRNTGELFF. As DNA, the CDR3 is TGTGCCAGCAGTAAACAGGGAAGGAACACCGGGGAGCTGTTTTTT. This rearrangement joins TRBV6-1 to TRBJ2-2; D perhaps matches TRBD1 (6 bases). The CDR3 is made up of 15 amino acids. From germline, CDR1 is MNHNS and CDR2 SASEGT. V was cut by 5 bases and J by 1 base, with 11 bases left in between.

The CDR3, as DNA: TGTGCCAGCAGCCAACAGGGCCTCTACACAGATACGCAGTATTTT. Encoded protein: CASSQQGLYTDTQYF. The gene calls are TRBV5-5 and TRBJ2-3; D possibly corresponds to TRBD1 (6 bases). Germline values: CDR1 SGHKS, CDR2 YYEKEE (reference sequence). Trimming removed 4 bases at V and 2 bases at J, with 14 bases between. The CDR3 consists of 15 residues.

The chain joins TRBV28 to TRBJ1-4; D is unclear. With 4 bases removed from V and 0 bases from J, the gap between germline ends came to 6 bases. Germline values: CDR1 MDHEN, CDR2 SYDVKM. This CDR3 is 14 amino acids long. The CDR3 nucleotides read TGTGCCAGCAGTTCAGTTGCAACTAATGAAAAACTGTTTTTT. This gives the protein CASSSVATNEKLFF. The full variable domain, in which reference TRBV28 and TRBJ1-4 provide the parts outside the CDR3, is DVKVTQSSRYLVKRTGEKVFLECVQDMDHENMFWYRQDPGLGLRLIYFSYDVKMKEKGDIPEGYSVSREKKERFSLILESASTNQTSMYLCASSSVATNEKLFFGSGTQLSVL.

The rearrangement joins TRBV18 to TRBJ1-2; D not certain. Germline V gene data show CDR1 as KGHSH and CDR2 as LQKENI. V lost 1 base and J lost 7, with 16 bases in between. The CDR3 is 15 residues long. DNA of the CDR3: TGTGCCAGCTCACCACTTTCGGGCCTGACTGGTGGCTACACCTTC. Its protein is CASSPLSGLTGGYTF.

The chain couples TRBV10-2 to TRBJ2-3; 7 bases fit TRBD2. Germline CDR1 reads WSHSY; CDR2 reads SAAADI. Trimming took 2 bases from V and 2 from J; bases not matched to a gene: 4. This CDR3 comprises 15 residues. CDR3 bases: TGCGCCAGCAGTGAGGAGGGAGGGCCCACAGATACGCAGTATTTT. Its translation: CASSEEGGPTDTQYF.

This clone was seen more than once but under ten times. V and J are TRBV19 and TRBJ1-6; 7 nucleotides agree with TRBD1. The germline CDR1 and CDR2 sequences are LNHDA and SQIVND (reference sequence). V lost 6 bases to trimming and J lost 6 bases; unmatched junction nucleotides: 5. CDR3 length: 14 amino acids. Written as DNA, the CDR3 is TGTGCCAGTAGGACACAGGGGCGTAATTCACCCCTCCACTTT. Its protein product is CASRTQGRNSPLHF.

A remark on this clone: This specimen includes other DNA sequences encoding the same CDR3. The chain carries TRBV6-1 and TRBJ1-5; D not resolved. The CDR3 has 13 amino acids. Trimming stripped 3 bases from V and 2 bases from J, with 5 bases between. Germline V gene data show CDR1 as MNHNS and CDR2 as SASEGT. This CDR3 is CASSDRRNQPQHF. CDR3 DNA sequence: TGTGCCAGCAGTGACAGACGCAATCAGCCCCAGCATTTT.

The CDR3 DNA sequence: TGTGCCAGCAGGCGGACACCCCACGGCGGGGAGCTGTTTTTT. This gives the protein CASRRTPHGGELFF. The chain combines TRBV5-5 with TRBJ2-2; D is possibly TRBD1 (5 bases). The CDR3 spans 14 residues. Trimming took off 5 bases at V and 7 bases at J, with 15 bases between the two ends. The germline V gene has CDR1 SGHKS and CDR2 YYEKEE (reference sequence). Full variable domain (outside the CDR3, taken from reference TRBV5-5 and TRBJ2-2): DAGVTQSPTHLIKTRGQQVTLRCSPISGHKSVSWYQQVLGQGPQFIFQYYEKEERGRGNFPDRFSARQFPNYSSELNVNALLLGDSALYLCASRRTPHGGELFFGEGSRLTVL.

This chain links TRBV6-5 with TRBJ1-1, with 7 bases aligning to TRBD1. V lost 2 bases, J lost 10 bases, and 4 bases stayed unmatched. The CDR3 runs 12 residues. CDR1 is MNHEY and CDR2 is SVGAGI in the germline V gene. The CDR3 sequence is CASSYQGGPAFF. Written as DNA, the CDR3 is TGTGCCAGCAGTTACCAGGGGGGACCAGCTTTCTTT.

V is TRBV19 and J is TRBJ2-2; D perhaps matches TRBD1 (8 bases). The CDR3 is 15 amino acids. Germline V gives CDR1 LNHDA, CDR2 SQIVND (reference sequence). V lost 5 bases to trimming and J lost 6 bases, with 16 bases between them. The CDR3 protein is CASSPDRGGSGELFF. As DNA, the CDR3 is TGTGCCAGTAGTCCTGACAGGGGAGGGTCCGGGGAGCTGTTTTTT. The whole variable domain, filled in from reference TRBV19 and TRBJ2-2, reads DGGITQSPKYLFRKEGQNVTLSCEQNLNHDAMYWYRQDPGQGLRLIYYSQIVNDFQKGDIAEGYSVSREKKESFPLTVTSAQKNPTAFYLCASSPDRGGSGELFFGEGSRLTVL.

The chain links TRBV20-1 to TRBJ1-3; no clear D. V was pared by 3 bases and J by 4 bases, with 4 bases between. The germline CDR1 and CDR2 sequences are DFQATT and SNEGSKA (reference sequence). This CDR3 spans 11 amino acids. The CDR3 reads CSASVGNTIYF. In DNA form, the CDR3 reads TGCAGTGCTAGCGTAGGAAACACCATATATTTT.

The CDR3 DNA reads as TGTGCCAGCAGCTTAGCGTGGAGGGGACCGGATACGCAGTATTTT. As protein: CASSLAWRGPDTQYF. The genes are TRBV7-2 and TRBJ2-3; the D gene is possibly TRBD2 (6 bases). Germline loops: CDR1 SGHTA, CDR2 FQGNSA. The CDR3 has 15 amino acids. V lost 0 bases to trimming and J lost 6 bases, with 13 bases between them.

The gene calls are TRBV14 and TRBJ2-7; no definite D call. This CDR3 region has 14 residues. The germline V gene encodes CDR1 SGHDN and CDR2 FVKESK. With 1 base removed from V and 2 bases from J, the gap between germline ends came to 9 bases. The CDR3 spells CASSQVRIPYEQYF. The CDR3 DNA follows: TGTGCCAGCAGCCAAGTACGGATCCCCTACGAGCAGTACTTC. Filled out from reference TRBV14 and TRBJ2-7, the complete variable domain reads EAGVTQFPSHSVIEKGQTVTLRCDPISGHDNLYWYRRVMGKEIKFLLHFVKESKQDESGMPNNRFLAERTGGTYSTLKVQPAELEDSGVYFCASSQVRIPYEQYFGPGTRLTVT.

In its sample, this clone was seen once. The chain couples TRBV27 to TRBJ2-7; 7 positions match TRBD2. Germline CDR1 and CDR2: MNHEY and SMNVEV (reference sequence). Trimming at V came to 6 bases and at J to 2 bases, leaving 7 bases not matched to a gene. This CDR3 has 14 amino acids. The CDR3 sequence: CASRLRGLAYEQYF. In DNA form, the CDR3 reads TGTGCCAGCAGACTCCGCGGACTAGCCTACGAGCAGTACTTC.

V gene TRBV6-5 combines with J gene TRBJ1-6; weak D call: TRBD1 (5 bases). Germline loops: CDR1 MNHEY, CDR2 SVGAGI. V was shortened by 7 bases and J by 10 bases, with 14 bases between the two germline ends. This CDR3 region has 13 residues. CDR3 DNA: TGTGCCAGCACGAGGGGTGAAGGATCACCCCTCCACTTT. This gives the protein CASTRGEGSPLHF.

CDR3 protein: CASSLRPQNEQFF. The CDR3 DNA reads TGTGCCAGTAGTCTCCGACCTCAGAATGAGCAGTTCTTC. This chain joins TRBV19 and TRBJ2-1; no reliable D call. This CDR3 region has 13 residues. The germline gives CDR1 LNHDA, CDR2 SQIVND (reference sequence). Trimming shortened V by 5 bases and J by 7 bases, and 12 bases separated the two germline ends.

CDR3 protein: CASSLALQNQPQHF. CDR3 nucleotides: TGTGCCAGCAGCTTAGCCTTACAAAATCAGCCCCAGCATTTT. The chain recombines TRBV7-2 with TRBJ1-5, with D uncertain. CDR1 is SGHTA, CDR2 FQGNSA, per germline. The CDR3 consists of 14 residues. The V end was cut by 0 bases, the J end by 4 bases, with 7 bases between. Supplemented by reference TRBV7-2 and TRBJ1-5, the full variable domain reads GAGVSQSPSNKVTEKGKDVELRCDPISGHTALYWYRQSLGQGLEFLIYFQGNSAPDKSGLPSDRFSAERTGGSVSTLTIQRTQQEDSAVYLCASSLALQNQPQHFGDGTRLSIL.

The chain carries TRBV30 and TRBJ1-3; D is uncertain. This CDR3 spans 13 amino acids. Deletions cut 1 base from V and 4 bases from J, with 8 bases between. Germline CDR1 and CDR2: GTSNPN and SVGIG (reference sequence). The CDR3 sequence: CAWSEAWGNTIYF. DNA for the CDR3: TGTGCCTGGAGTGAAGCCTGGGGAAACACCATATATTTT.

The chain joins TRBV10-3 to TRBJ1-3, with D possibly being TRBD1 (5 bases). The CDR3 extends over 16 amino acids. The germline gives CDR1 ENHRY, CDR2 SYGVKD. V was shortened by 8 bases and J by 2 bases, with 19 bases between the two germline ends. CDR3 sequence reads: CAIAPGQGGTGNTIYF. The CDR3 region has the DNA TGTGCCATCGCCCCCGGGCAGGGAGGGACTGGAAACACCATATATTTT.

The chain joins TRBV6-1 to TRBJ2-1; D uncertain. CDR1 is MNHNS and CDR2 is SASEGT in the germline V gene. The CDR3 is made up of 14 amino acids. Trimming left V 4 bases short and J 5 bases short, with 12 bases between. The CDR3 region has the DNA TGTGCCAGCAGTGGCTGGCTAACCAACAATGAGCAGTTCTTC. It translates to CASSGWLTNNEQFF.

This chain uses TRBV4-1 with TRBJ2-7; 9 bases fit TRBD1. The CDR3 sequence is 15 residues long. With V trimmed by 3 bases and J by 4 bases, 7 bases remained unmatched. Germline V gene sequence: CDR1 MGHRA, CDR2 YSYEKL. The CDR3 nucleotides read TGCGCCAGCAGCCACATGGACAGGGGCGGGTACGAGCAGTACTTC. Residues: CASSHMDRGGYEQYF.